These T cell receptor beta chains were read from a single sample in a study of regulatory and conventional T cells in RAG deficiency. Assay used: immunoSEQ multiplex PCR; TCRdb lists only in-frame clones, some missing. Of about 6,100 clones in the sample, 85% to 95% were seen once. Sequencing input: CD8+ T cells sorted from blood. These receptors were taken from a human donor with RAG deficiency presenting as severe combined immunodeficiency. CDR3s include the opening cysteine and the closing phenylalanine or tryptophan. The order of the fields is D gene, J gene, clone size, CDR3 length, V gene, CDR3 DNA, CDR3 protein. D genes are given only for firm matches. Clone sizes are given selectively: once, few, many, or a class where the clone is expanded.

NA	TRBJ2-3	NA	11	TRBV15	TGTGCCACCAGCAGGGGGGATACGCAGTATTTT	CATSRGDTQYF
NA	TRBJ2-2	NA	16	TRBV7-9	TGTGCCAGCAGCCCCCCCCGCGGCCCGAACACCGGGGAGCTGTTTTTT	CASSPPRGPNTGELFF
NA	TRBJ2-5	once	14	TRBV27	TGTGCCAGCAGTTTTCGGGGGCGCAGAGAGACCCAGTACTTC	CASSFRGRRETQYF
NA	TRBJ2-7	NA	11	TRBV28	TGTGCCAGCAGTTTCGATTGGGAGCAGTACTTC	CASSFDWEQYF
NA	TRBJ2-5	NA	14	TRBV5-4	TGTGCCAGCAGCTTTGAAGGACTCCAAGAGACCCAGTACTTC	CASSFEGLQETQYF
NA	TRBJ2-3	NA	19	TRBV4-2	TGTGCCAGCAGCCTTACGACTTGGGGTAGGGAAGGTGGCCCAGATACGCAGTATTTT	CASSLTTWGREGGPDTQYF
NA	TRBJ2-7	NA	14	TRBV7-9	TGTGCCAGCAGCCCCTCCCTCGGGGCCTACGAGCAGTACTTC	CASSPSLGAYEQYF
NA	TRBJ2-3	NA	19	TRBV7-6	TGTGCCAGCAGCTTAAGGCCCACGGGCAGGGTGGGTGGCACAGATACGCAGTATTTT	CASSLRPTGRVGGTDTQYF
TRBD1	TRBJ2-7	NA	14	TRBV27	TGTGCCAGCGCCGGACAGGCGGAATGGGGCGAGCAGTACTTC	CASAGQAEWGEQYF
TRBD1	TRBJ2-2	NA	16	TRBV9	TGTGCCAGCAGCCCACGACAGGGGAAGGGCACCGGGGAGCTGTTTTTT	CASSPRQGKGTGELFF
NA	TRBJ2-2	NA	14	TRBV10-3	TGTGCCATCAGTGAGACCCACGGATCCGGGGAGCTGTTTTTT	CAISETHGSGELFF
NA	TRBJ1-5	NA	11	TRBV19	TGTGCCAGTAAGGGGGGTTTGTCCCAGCATTTT	CASKGGLSQHF
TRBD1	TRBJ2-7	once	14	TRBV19	TGTGCCAGTAGTATCTCCGACAGGGGATACGAGCAGTACTTC	CASSISDRGYEQYF
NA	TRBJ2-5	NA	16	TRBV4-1	TGCGCCAGCAGCCATAAGAATGACAGGAACCAAGAGACCCAGTACTTC	CASSHKNDRNQETQYF
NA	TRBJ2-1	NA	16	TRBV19	TGTGCCAGTACCCCCCCGGGGGCCTCTTCCTACAATGAGCAGTTCTTC	CASTPPGASSYNEQFF
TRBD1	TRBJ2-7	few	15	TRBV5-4	TGTGCCAGCAGCTCCGACCGGGACAGGGTGTACGAGCAGTACTTC	CASSSDRDRVYEQYF
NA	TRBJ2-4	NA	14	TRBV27	TGTGCCAGCAGTCCCGCCGGGACCAAAAACATTCAGTACTTC	CASSPAGTKNIQYF
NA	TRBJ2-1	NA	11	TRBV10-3	TGTGCCATCAGTGGGACAAATGAGCAGTTCTTC	CAISGTNEQFF
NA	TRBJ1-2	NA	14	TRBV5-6	TGTGCCAGCAGCCCGGCCGGGACGGCTTATGGCTACACCTTC	CASSPAGTAYGYTF
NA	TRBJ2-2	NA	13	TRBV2	TGTGCCAGCCCCGTACAGGGAACCGGGGAGCTGTTTTTT	CASPVQGTGELFF
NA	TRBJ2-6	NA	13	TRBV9	TGTGCCAGTTATCGTCACGGGGCCAACGTCCTGACTTTC	CASYRHGANVLTF
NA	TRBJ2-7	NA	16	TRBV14	TGTGCCAGCAGCCAAGGTCATAGGAGGGTTGACTACGAGCAGTACTTC	CASSQGHRRVDYEQYF
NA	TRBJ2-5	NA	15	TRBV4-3	TGCGCCAGCAGCCAAGATCGGGGGGCTTATGAGACCCAGTACTTC	CASSQDRGAYETQYF
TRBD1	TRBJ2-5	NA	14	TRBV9	TGTGCCAGCAGCGGCCGGGACAGCCAAGAGACCCAGTACTTC	CASSGRDSQETQYF
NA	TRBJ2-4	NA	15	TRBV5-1	TGCGCCAGCAGCTCAGGGTTACAGACCAAAAACATTCAGTACTTC	CASSSGLQTKNIQYF
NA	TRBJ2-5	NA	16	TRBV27	TGTGCCAGCAGTTTGTTGAGGGAGGGGGGGCAAGAGACCCAGTACTTC	CASSLLREGGQETQYF
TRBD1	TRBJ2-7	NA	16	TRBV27	TGTGCCAGCAGTTTTATTTTCGAGACAGGGGCCTACGAGCAGTACTTC	CASSFIFETGAYEQYF
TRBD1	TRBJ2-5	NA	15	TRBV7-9	TGTGCCAGCAGTTACGCAGGGACAGGCCAAGAGACCCAGTACTTC	CASSYAGTGQETQYF
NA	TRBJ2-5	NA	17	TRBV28	TGTGCCAGCAGTCCCCCTTTTATTCGGGGGCCTCGGGAGACCCAGTACTTC	CASSPPFIRGPRETQYF
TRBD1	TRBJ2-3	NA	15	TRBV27	TGTGCCAGCAGTTTCCGGGACAGGGACACAGATACGCAGTATTTT	CASSFRDRDTDTQYF
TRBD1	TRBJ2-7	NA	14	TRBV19	TGTGCCAGTAGTATAGCAGGGGGCTCCTACGAGCAGTACTTC	CASSIAGGSYEQYF
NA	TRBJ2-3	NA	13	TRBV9	TGTGCCAGCAGCGTAGGTATCACAGATACGCAGTATTTT	CASSVGITDTQYF
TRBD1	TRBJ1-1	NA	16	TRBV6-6	TGTGCCAGCAGTTACTCGTTTCCCAGGGGGCTTTCTGAAGCTTTCTTT	CASSYSFPRGLSEAFF
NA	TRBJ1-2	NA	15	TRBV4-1	TGCGCCAGCAGCCAAGATTGGGGAGTCTACTATGGCTACACCTTC	CASSQDWGVYYGYTF
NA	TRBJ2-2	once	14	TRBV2	TGTGCCAGCAGTGCTTTCACGAACACCGGGGAGCTGTTTTTT	CASSAFTNTGELFF
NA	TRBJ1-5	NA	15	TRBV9	TGTGCCAGCAGCCCTGGGACCGGGGGTAATCAGCCCCAGCATTTT	CASSPGTGGNQPQHF
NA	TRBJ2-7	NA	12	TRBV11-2	TGTGCCAGCAGCTTAGGGGGGAGGGAGCAGTACTTC	CASSLGGREQYF
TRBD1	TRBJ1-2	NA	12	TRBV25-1	TGTGCCAGCAGCCGAACAGGGGCTGGCTACACCTTC	CASSRTGAGYTF
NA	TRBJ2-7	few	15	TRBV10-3	TGTGCCATCAGTGCGGACAGCACTTCGGCCTACGAGCAGTACTTC	CAISADSTSAYEQYF
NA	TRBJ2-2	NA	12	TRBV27	TGTGCCAGCAGTTTATTCACCGGGGAGCTGTTTTTT	CASSLFTGELFF
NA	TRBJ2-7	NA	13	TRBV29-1	TGCAGCGTTTCCGGACAGAACTCCTACGAGCAGTACTTC	CSVSGQNSYEQYF
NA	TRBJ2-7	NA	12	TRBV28	TGTGCCAGCAGTTTAGAACTTTACGAGCAGTACTTC	CASSLELYEQYF
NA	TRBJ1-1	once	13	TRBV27	TGTGCCAGCAGTTTGGGGAGTGGCACTGAAGCTTTCTTT	CASSLGSGTEAFF
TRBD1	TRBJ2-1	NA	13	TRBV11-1	TGTGCCAGTATCACACAGGGGGCTGGTGAGCAGTTCTTC	CASITQGAGEQFF